Shown below are 18 T cell receptor beta chains from a single sample sequenced in a study of cytomegalovirus exposure and HLA in healthy donors. A multiplex PCR was run with 60 Vbeta primers and 13 Jbeta primers. TCRdb keeps only in-frame clones here, not all; method: immunoSEQ multiplex PCR. The sample lists 140,000 or so clones; approximately 65% were seen once. The sample comprised PBMCs. The origin of the receptors is a woman aged 60-75 years in good health and CMV-seronegative.

The chain carries TRBV11-1 and TRBJ1-4, with D possibly matching TRBD1 (5 bases). CDR3 size: 15 residues. Trimming left V 5 bases short and J 6 bases short, with 16 bases between. Germline CDR1 is SGHAT and CDR2 is FQDESV (reference sequence). The CDR3 DNA reads as TGTGCCAGCAGCCAGAGGGAGGGGCTGGATGAAAAACTGTTTTTT. Its protein is CASSQREGLDEKLFF.

This chain connects TRBV27 to TRBJ1-6; 7 bases fit TRBD1. Losses at the gene ends were 7 bases for V and 5 bases for J; bases not matched to a gene: 5. The length of the CDR3 is 14 residues. The germline V gene encodes CDR1 MNHEY and CDR2 SMNVEV (reference sequence). The CDR3 region has the DNA TGTGCCAGCACTAACAGGGGAAATAATTCACCCCTCCACTTT. Encoded protein: CASTNRGNNSPLHF.

The gene calls are TRBV21-1 and TRBJ2-7; the D call in the table, TRBD1, was not verified against the DNA. TRBV21-1 is assigned pseudogene status. The CDR3 runs 14 residues. As DNA, the CDR3 is TGTGCCAGCACCAGGGACAGGGGAAACTACGAGCAGTACTTC. As protein: CASTRDRGNYEQYF.

The DNA for the CDR3 is TGTGCTAGTGGTTTGACTAGCGGGGGGTACAATGAGCAGTTCTTC. This codes for CASGLTSGGYNEQFF. This chain connects TRBV12-5 to TRBJ2-1; 12 bases map to TRBD2. Germline values: CDR1 LGHNT, CDR2 FRNRAP. This CDR3 is built from 15 residues. Trimming took 2 bases from V and 4 from J; bases not matched to a gene: 0.

This sequence joins TRBV18 and TRBJ2-5; 7 bases align to TRBD2. The end of the DNA aligns better with TRBJ2-7, so the J call may be wrong. The CDR3 runs to 14 residues. In germline, CDR1 is KGHSH, CDR2 LQKENI. DNA of the CDR3: TGTGCCAGCTCACCGGGGCTAGCGGCCTACGAGCAGTACTTC. Encoded protein: CASSPGLAAYEQYF.

This clone was found a few times. The chain couples TRBV15 to TRBJ1-5, with D tentatively TRBD1 (6 bases). Trimming shortened V by 0 bases and J by 5 bases, and 11 bases separated the two germline ends. CDR1 is LNHNV and CDR2 is YYDKDF in the germline V gene (reference sequence). The CDR3 length is 15 residues. The chain's CDR3 is CATSRDPNRDQPQHF. The DNA of the CDR3 is TGTGCCACCAGCAGAGATCCCAACAGGGATCAGCCCCAGCATTTT.

This clone turned up a few times. This chain connects TRBV28 to TRBJ2-7; TRBD2 aligns across 11 bases. Germline values: CDR1 MDHEN, CDR2 SYDVKM. V trimming: 6 bases; J trimming: 3 bases; junction bases outside the gene matches: 10. The length of the CDR3 is 16 residues. In DNA, the CDR3 is TGTGCCAGCAGCGCTCCGGGACTAGCGGTAATCTACGAGCAGTACTTC. This gives the protein CASSAPGLAVIYEQYF.

The chain is built from TRBV4-2 and TRBJ1-4; D unresolved. V was trimmed by 4 bases and J by 6 bases, leaving 18 bases between them. This CDR3 contains 16 residues. From germline, CDR1 is LGHNA and CDR2 YNFKEQ. Here the CDR3 DNA reads TGTGCCAGCAGCCGCCCCCTCGGGAGACGGGATGAAAAACTGTTTTTT. This codes for CASSRPLGRRDEKLFF.

The rearrangement uses TRBV11-2 and TRBJ1-2; D uncertain. The V and J ends lost 7 bases and 0 bases respectively, with 15 bases between them. This CDR3 is 15 amino acids long. Germline loops: CDR1 SGHAT, CDR2 FQNNGV. CDR3 DNA sequence: TGTGCCAGCACCCAGGAGGGTTTGGCTAACTATGGCTACACCTTC. Its translation is CASTQEGLANYGYTF.

This clone was observed a handful of times. The rearrangement uses TRBV7-2 and TRBJ1-3; D unclear. CDR3 length: 15 amino acids. CDR1 and CDR2 (germline): SGHTA, FQGNSA. V lost 5 bases to trimming and J lost 4 bases, with 15 bases between them. CDR3 loop: CASSPSPGMGNTIYF. For the CDR3, the DNA is TGTGCCAGCAGCCCGTCCCCGGGTATGGGAAACACCATATATTTT.

The V gene is TRBV6-5, the J gene TRBJ2-3; 12 bases are shared with TRBD2. V dropped 6 bases and J dropped 2; count of bases not matched to a gene: 3. The CDR3 has 15 residues. CDR1 and CDR2 (germline): MNHEY, SVGAGI. The DNA for the CDR3 is TGTGCCAGCAGACTAGCGGGGGGCATCACAGATACGCAGTATTTT. This codes for CASRLAGGITDTQYF.

The chain recombines TRBV6-1 with TRBJ2-2; 7 bases are shared with TRBD2. Germline CDR1 and CDR2: MNHNS and SASEGT. The J segment lost 2 bases and the V segment lost 4 bases, leaving 7 bases of the junction unmatched. This CDR3 has 16 residues. The CDR3 spells CASSAPSGFNTGELFF. CDR3 in DNA: TGTGCCAGCAGTGCTCCTAGCGGTTTTAACACCGGGGAGCTGTTTTTT.

The gene calls are TRBV7-8 and TRBJ2-1, with D possibly TRBD2 on 5 matching bases. CDR3 length: 15 amino acids. The germline V gene has CDR1 SGHVS and CDR2 FQNEAQ. V gave up 1 base and J gave up 6 bases, with 13 bases separating them. Here the CDR3 reads CASSLVPGKGNEQFF. DNA of the CDR3: TGTGCCAGCAGCTTAGTTCCGGGGAAGGGCAATGAGCAGTTCTTC.

This rearrangement joins TRBV5-1 to TRBJ2-1; 11 nucleotides match TRBD2. The CDR3 runs 16 residues. CDR1 and CDR2 from the germline V gene are SGHRS and YFSETQ. V dropped 0 bases and J dropped 9; count of bases not matched to a gene: 8. CDR3 DNA: TGCGCCAGCAGCTTGGGGCGACTAGCGGGGACGGGTGAGCAGTTCTTC. Encoded protein: CASSLGRLAGTGEQFF.

The J gene is TRBJ2-1, the V gene TRBV9; 8 positions match TRBD1. The CDR3 is made up of 17 amino acids. Germline V gives CDR1 SGDLS, CDR2 YYNGEE. With V trimmed by 1 base and J by 1 base, 7 bases remained unmatched. The CDR3 is CASSVRGQGASYNEQFF. The CDR3 DNA reads as TGTGCCAGCAGCGTACGGGGCCAGGGGGCATCCTACAATGAGCAGTTCTTC.

V gene TRBV7-8 combines with J gene TRBJ2-2; 11 bases agree with TRBD1. Trimming cost V 7 bases and J 8 bases; bases outside gene matches: 15. Germline lookup yields CDR1 SGHVS and CDR2 FQNEAQ. The length of the CDR3 is 17 residues. The DNA of the CDR3 is TGTGCCAGCACCCAAGAACCCGGGACAGGGGGGACGGGGGAGCTGTTTTTT. The encoded protein is CASTQEPGTGGTGELFF.

This rearrangement joins TRBV2 to TRBJ1-3; D not resolved. There are 15 residues in the CDR3. The V end was cut by 9 bases, the J end by 1 base, with 16 bases between. In germline, CDR1 is SNHLY, CDR2 FYNNEI. The CDR3 nucleotides read TGTGCCAGTTGTCGGGAGGCGATTTCTGGAAACACCATATATTTT. It codes for CASCREAISGNTIYF.

The DNA of the CDR3 is TGTGCCAGCTCACCCTTGCCGGGACAGGGAGGCAATCAGCCCCAGCATTTT. Translating it yields CASSPLPGQGGNQPQHF. V gene TRBV18 combines with J gene TRBJ1-5; 9 bases fit TRBD1. V lost 3 bases to trimming and J lost 2 bases; unmatched junction nucleotides: 8. The CDR3 extends over 17 amino acids. In germline, CDR1 is KGHSH, CDR2 LQKENI.